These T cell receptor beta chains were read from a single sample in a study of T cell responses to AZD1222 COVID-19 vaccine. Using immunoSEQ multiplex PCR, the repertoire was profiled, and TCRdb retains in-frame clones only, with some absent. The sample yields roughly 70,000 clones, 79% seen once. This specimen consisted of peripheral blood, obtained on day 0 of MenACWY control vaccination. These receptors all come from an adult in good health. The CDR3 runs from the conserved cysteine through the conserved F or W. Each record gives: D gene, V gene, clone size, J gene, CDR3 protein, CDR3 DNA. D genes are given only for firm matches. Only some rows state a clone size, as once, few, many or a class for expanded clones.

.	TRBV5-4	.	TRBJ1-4	CASSQGVANEKLFF	TGTGCCAGCAGCCAGGGAGTGGCTAATGAAAAACTGTTTTTT
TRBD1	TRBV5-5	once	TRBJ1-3	CASSLEPTGFGNTIYF	TGTGCCAGCAGCTTGGAACCGACAGGGTTCGGAAACACCATATATTTT
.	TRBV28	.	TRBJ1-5	CASSLGLPAPNQPQHF	TGTGCCAGCAGTTTAGGTTTGCCAGCCCCGAATCAGCCCCAGCATTTT
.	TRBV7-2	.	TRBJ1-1	CASSLVPGATEAFF	TGTGCCAGCAGCTTAGTTCCCGGAGCCACTGAAGCTTTCTTT
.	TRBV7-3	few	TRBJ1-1	CASSLSSSLSEAFF	TGTGCCAGCAGCTTATCGTCCAGCCTCTCTGAAGCTTTCTTT
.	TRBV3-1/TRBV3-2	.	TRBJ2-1	CASSQGLQRYNEQFF	TGTGCCAGCAGCCAAGGCCTACAACGCTACAATGAGCAGTTCTTC
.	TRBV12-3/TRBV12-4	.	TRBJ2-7	CASSTTVSYEQYF	TGTGCCAGCAGTACGACAGTTTCCTACGAGCAGTACTTC
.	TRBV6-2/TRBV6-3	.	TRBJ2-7	CASSPRRTEQYF	TGTGCCAGCAGTCCACGACGGACAGAGCAGTACTTC
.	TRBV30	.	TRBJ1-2	CAWTIGGDYGYTF	TGTGCCTGGACGATTGGGGGGGACTATGGCTACACCTTC
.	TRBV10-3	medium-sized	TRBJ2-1	CAISDLLINSEQFF	TGTGCCATCAGTGACCTCCTGATTAACAGTGAGCAGTTCTTC
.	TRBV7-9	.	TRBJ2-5	CASSLFGEPKETQYF	TGTGCCAGCAGCTTGTTTGGAGAACCTAAAGAGACCCAGTACTTC
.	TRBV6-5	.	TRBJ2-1	CASNQDSYNEQFF	TGTGCCAGCAATCAGGATTCCTACAATGAGCAGTTCTTC
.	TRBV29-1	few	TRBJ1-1	CSVRVDTEAFF	TGCAGCGTTAGGGTAGACACTGAAGCTTTCTTT
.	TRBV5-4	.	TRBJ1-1	CASSFGPGTPEAFF	TGTGCCAGCAGCTTTGGTCCAGGGACTCCTGAAGCTTTCTTT
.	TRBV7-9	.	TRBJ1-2	CASALDSSRYTF	TGTGCCAGCGCGCTTGACAGTTCCCGCTACACCTTC
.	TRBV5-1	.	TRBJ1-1	CASSLRGAPEAFF	TGCGCCAGCAGCTTGCGGGGGGCTCCTGAAGCTTTCTTT
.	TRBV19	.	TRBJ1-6	CASSIRSLDGDSPLHF	TGTGCCAGTAGTATCAGAAGTCTGGACGGAGATTCACCCCTCCACTTT